The entry below describes one T cell receptor (beta chain). CDR1 is SEHNR, CDR2 FQNEAQ, per germline (reference sequence). The ends were cut back, 5 bases at V and 4 bases at J, with 20 bases in the middle. CDR3 length: 16 amino acids. The data are from a study of blood T cell repertoires in COVID-19. Whole-study context: Some COVID-19 samples were acute and others convalescent; all came from the United States, Italy and Spain. From T cells, B-cell-depleted T cells, or PBMCs came the material, which was cDNA or gDNA.

Per the original data handling: Researchers report that nucleated cell counts were estimated from reference gene primer amplification. This table comes from immunoSEQ multiplex PCR, and its TCRdb copy is limited to in-frame clones, with some not included. V and J calls and clone size come straight from that table; D and trimming were deduced from the DNA. In the table there are some 47,000 clones, about nine tenths of which are singletons. The sequence was collected from a man in his 70s with acute or convalescent COVID-19. The V and J genes are TRBV7-9 and TRBJ1-2, with D hard to call. Sequencing was done on a sample of peripheral blood. CDR3 amino acids: CASSPWEGRASYGYTF. Written as DNA, the CDR3 is TGTGCCAGCAGCCCCTGGGAGGGAAGAGCCTCCTATGGCTACACCTTC.